The 3 T cell receptor beta chains presented below share a single source sample, sequenced in a study of T cell responses to AZD1222 COVID-19 vaccine. TCRdb's copy holds only in-frame clones and misses some; the assay was immunoSEQ multiplex PCR. The profile shows about 51,000 clones, 80% to 90% of them singletons. Sequenced material: peripheral blood, taken 28 days after the second AZD1222 dose. These receptors all come from an adult who received the AZD1222 COVID-19 vaccine.

V usage is TRBV30 and J usage is TRBJ1-1; TRBD1 might be the D (5 bases). The ends were cut back, 5 bases at V and 0 bases at J, with 16 bases in the middle. CDR3 length equals 15 residues. Per germline, CDR1 GTSNPN and CDR2 SVGIG (reference sequence). CDR3 residues: CAWRTTGQVNTEAFF. The CDR3 DNA follows: TGTGCCTGGCGTACCACGGGGCAGGTGAACACTGAAGCTTTCTTT.

The V call is TRBV7-2, the J call TRBJ1-6; D perhaps matches TRBD1 (5 bases). The length of the CDR3 is 15 residues. CDR1 is SGHTA and CDR2 is FQGNSA in the germline V gene. V dropped 4 bases and J dropped 5 bases, with 12 bases sitting between them. This CDR3 is CASSSGGTDNSPLHF. The DNA for the CDR3 is TGTGCCAGCAGCTCAGGCGGGACGGATAATTCACCCCTCCACTTT.

The chain carries TRBV10-1 and TRBJ2-3; D is ambiguous. With 6 bases removed from V and 4 bases from J, the gap between germline ends came to 14 bases. In germline, CDR1 is WNHNN, CDR2 SYGVQD (reference sequence). The CDR3 spans 14 residues. The CDR3 loop is CASRPGPDPDTQYF. CDR3 in DNA: TGCGCCAGCAGGCCCGGGCCAGACCCAGATACGCAGTATTTT.